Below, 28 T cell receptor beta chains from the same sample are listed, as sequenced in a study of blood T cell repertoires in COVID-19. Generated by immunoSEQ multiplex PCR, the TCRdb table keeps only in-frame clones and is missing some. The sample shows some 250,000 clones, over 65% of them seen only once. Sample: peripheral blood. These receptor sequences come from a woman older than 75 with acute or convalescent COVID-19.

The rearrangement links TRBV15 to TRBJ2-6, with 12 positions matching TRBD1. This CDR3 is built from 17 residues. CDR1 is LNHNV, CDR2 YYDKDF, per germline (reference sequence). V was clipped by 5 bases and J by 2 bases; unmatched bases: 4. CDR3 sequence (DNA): TGTGCCACCAGCCGGGGACAGGGGGCGGCTGGGGCCAACGTCCTGACTTTC. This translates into CATSRGQGAAGANVLTF.

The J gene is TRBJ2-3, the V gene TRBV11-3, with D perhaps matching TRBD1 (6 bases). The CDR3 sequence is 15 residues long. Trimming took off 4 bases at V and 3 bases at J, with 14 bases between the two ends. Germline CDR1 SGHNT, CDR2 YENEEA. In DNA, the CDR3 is TGTGCCAGCAGCTCTACAGGGTTTATAACAGATACGCAGTATTTT. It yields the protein CASSSTGFITDTQYF.

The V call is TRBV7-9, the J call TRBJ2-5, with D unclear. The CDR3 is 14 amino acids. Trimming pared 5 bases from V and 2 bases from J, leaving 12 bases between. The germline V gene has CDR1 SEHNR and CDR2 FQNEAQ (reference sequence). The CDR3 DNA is TGTGCCAGCAGCCCGGGTGCCCTACAAGAGACCCAGTACTTC. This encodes CASSPGALQETQYF.

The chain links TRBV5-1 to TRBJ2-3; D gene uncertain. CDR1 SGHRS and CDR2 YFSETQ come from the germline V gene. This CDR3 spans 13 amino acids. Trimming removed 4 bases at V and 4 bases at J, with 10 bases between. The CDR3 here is CASSRDWADTQYF. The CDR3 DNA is TGCGCCAGCAGCCGTGACTGGGCAGATACGCAGTATTTT.

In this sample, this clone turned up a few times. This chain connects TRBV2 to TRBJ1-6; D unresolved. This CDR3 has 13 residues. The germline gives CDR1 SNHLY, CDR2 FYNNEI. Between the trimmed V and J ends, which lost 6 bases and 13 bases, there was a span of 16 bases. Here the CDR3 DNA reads TGTGCCAGCAGAATGACACAGCCTTCGCCCCTCCACTTT. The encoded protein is CASRMTQPSPLHF.

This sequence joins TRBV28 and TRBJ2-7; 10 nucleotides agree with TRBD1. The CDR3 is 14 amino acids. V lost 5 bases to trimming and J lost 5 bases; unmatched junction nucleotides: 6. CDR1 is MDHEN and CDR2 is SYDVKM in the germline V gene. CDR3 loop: CASSKGQGLHEQYF. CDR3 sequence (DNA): TGTGCCAGCAGTAAGGGACAGGGGCTCCACGAGCAGTACTTC.

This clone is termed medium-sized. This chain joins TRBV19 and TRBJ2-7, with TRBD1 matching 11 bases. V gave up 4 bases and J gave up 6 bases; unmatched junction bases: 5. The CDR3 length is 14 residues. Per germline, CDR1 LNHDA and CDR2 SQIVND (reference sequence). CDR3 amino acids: CASSTQDRGREQYF. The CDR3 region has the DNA TGTGCCAGTAGTACACAGGACAGGGGGCGCGAGCAGTACTTC.

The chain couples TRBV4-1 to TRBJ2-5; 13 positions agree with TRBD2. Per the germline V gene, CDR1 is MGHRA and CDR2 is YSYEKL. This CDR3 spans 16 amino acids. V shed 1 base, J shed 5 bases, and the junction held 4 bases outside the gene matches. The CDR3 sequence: CASSQVLAGGPETQYF. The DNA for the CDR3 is TGCGCCAGCAGCCAAGTACTAGCGGGGGGGCCGGAGACCCAGTACTTC.

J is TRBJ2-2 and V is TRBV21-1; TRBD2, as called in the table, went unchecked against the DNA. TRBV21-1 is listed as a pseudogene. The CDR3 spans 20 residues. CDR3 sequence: CASSKARTSGRAGDTGELFF. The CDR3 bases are TGTGCCAGCAGCAAAGCGCGGACTAGCGGGAGGGCCGGGGACACCGGGGAGCTGTTTTTT.

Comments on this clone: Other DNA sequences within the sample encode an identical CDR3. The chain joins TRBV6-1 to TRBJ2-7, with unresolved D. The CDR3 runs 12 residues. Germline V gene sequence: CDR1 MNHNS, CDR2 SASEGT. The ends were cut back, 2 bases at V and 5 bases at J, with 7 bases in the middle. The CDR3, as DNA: TGTGCCAGCAGTGAATCTCGGGACGAGCAGTACTTC. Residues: CASSESRDEQYF.

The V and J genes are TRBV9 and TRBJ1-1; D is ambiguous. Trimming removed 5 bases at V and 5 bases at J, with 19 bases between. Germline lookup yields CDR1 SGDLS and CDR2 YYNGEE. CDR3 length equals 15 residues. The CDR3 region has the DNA TGTGCCAGCAGTGACATCGGAAGATCGGTAACTGAAGCTTTCTTT. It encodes CASSDIGRSVTEAFF.

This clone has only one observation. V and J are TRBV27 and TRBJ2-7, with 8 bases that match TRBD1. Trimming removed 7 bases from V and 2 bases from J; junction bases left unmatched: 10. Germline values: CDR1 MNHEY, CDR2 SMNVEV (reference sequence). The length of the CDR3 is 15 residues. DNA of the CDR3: TGTGCCAGCACCCTCTCAGGACAGGGAACCTACGAGCAGTACTTC. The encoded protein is CASTLSGQGTYEQYF.

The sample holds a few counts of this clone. CDR3 loop: CAISTSEANTGELFF. DNA of the CDR3: TGTGCCATCAGTACATCAGAGGCGAACACCGGGGAGCTGTTTTTT. The chain recombines TRBV10-3 with TRBJ2-2, with D unclear. V lost 5 bases, J lost 0 bases, and 10 bases lay in between. The CDR3 totals 15 residues. From germline, CDR1 is ENHRY and CDR2 SYGVKD.

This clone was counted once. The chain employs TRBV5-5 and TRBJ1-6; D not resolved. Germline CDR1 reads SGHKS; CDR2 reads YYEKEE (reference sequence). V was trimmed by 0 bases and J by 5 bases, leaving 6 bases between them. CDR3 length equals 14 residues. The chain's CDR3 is CASSLGLNNSPLHF. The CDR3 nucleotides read TGTGCCAGCAGCTTGGGACTGAATAATTCACCCCTCCACTTT.

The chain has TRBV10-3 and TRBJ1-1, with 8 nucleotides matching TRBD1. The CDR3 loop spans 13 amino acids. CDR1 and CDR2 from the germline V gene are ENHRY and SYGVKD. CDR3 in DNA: TGTGCTTTAGGGGACAGGCCAGACACTGAAGCTTTCTTT. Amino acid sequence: CALGDRPDTEAFF.

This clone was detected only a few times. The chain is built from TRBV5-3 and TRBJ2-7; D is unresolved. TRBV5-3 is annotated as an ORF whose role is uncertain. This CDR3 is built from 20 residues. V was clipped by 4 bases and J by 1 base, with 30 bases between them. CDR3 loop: CARSPGPGSPIFQVSYEQYF. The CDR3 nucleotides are TGTGCCAGAAGCCCTGGCCCTGGCTCCCCCATATTTCAAGTTTCCTACGAGCAGTACTTC.

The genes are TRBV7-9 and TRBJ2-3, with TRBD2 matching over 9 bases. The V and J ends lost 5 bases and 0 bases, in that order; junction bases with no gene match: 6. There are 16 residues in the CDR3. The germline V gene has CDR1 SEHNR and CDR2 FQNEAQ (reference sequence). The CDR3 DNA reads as TGTGCCAGCAGCCTGGGACTAGCAGATAGCACAGATACGCAGTATTTT. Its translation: CASSLGLADSTDTQYF.

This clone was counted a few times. In DNA, the CDR3 is TGTGCCAGCAGCTTAACAGGGGGCAGGAACACTGAAGCTTTCTTT. Translated: CASSLTGGRNTEAFF. The gene calls are TRBV11-1 and TRBJ1-1; 9 bases map to TRBD1. The CDR3 contains 15 residues. The junction had 2 bases not matched to a gene; V was cut back by 2 bases and J by 1 base. The germline V gene encodes CDR1 SGHAT and CDR2 FQDESV (reference sequence).

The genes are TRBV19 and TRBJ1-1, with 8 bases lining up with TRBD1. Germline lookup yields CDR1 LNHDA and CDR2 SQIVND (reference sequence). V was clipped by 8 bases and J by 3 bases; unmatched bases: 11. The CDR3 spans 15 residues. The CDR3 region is CASSTGVYRDTEAFF. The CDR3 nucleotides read TGTGCCAGTTCGACAGGGGTCTATCGGGACACTGAAGCTTTCTTT.

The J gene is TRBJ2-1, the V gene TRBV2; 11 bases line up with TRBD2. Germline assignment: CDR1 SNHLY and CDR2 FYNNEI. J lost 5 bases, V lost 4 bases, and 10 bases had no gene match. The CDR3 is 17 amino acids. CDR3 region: CASSVSREGLADNEQFF. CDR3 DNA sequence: TGTGCCAGCAGTGTGAGTCGGGAGGGACTAGCGGACAATGAGCAGTTCTTC. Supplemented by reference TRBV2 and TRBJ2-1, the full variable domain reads EPEVTQTPSHQVTQMGQEVILRCVPISNHLYFYWYRQILGQKVEFLVSFYNNEISEKSEIFDDQFSVERPDGSNFTLKIRSTKLEDSAMYFCASSVSREGLADNEQFFGPGTRLTVL.

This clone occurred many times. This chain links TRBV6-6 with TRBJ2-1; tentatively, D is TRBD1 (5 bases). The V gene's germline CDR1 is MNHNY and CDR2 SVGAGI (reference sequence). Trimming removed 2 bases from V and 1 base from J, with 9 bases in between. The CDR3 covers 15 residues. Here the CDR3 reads CASSYAQGSYNEQFF. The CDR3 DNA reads TGTGCCAGCAGTTACGCCCAGGGTTCCTACAATGAGCAGTTCTTC.

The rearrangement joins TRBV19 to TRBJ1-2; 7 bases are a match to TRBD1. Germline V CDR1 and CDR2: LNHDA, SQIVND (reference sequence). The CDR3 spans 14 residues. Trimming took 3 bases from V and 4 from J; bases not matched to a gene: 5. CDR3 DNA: TGTGCCAGTAGTATCACCAGGGGGGTCTATGGCTACACCTTC. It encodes CASSITRGVYGYTF.

The CDR3 region has the DNA TGTGCCAGCAGTTTATCCGCAGGGATAAAGGCTTTCTTT. As protein: CASSLSAGIKAFF. The V gene is TRBV12-3 or TRBV12-4, the J gene TRBJ1-1; tentatively, D is TRBD1 (5 bases). The CDR3 runs to 13 residues. Trimming removed 2 bases at V and 11 bases at J, with 15 bases between.

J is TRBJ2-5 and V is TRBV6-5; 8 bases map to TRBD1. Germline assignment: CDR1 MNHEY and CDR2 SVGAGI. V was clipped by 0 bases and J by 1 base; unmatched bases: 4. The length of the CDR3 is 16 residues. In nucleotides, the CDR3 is TGTGCCAGCAGTTACTCCGGGACAGGAACCCAAGAGACCCAGTACTTC. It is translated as CASSYSGTGTQETQYF.

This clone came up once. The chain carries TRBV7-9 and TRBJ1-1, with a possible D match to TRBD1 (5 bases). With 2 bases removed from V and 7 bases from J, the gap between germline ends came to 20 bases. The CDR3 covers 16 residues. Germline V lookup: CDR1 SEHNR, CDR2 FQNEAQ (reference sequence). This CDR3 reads CASSLWASPRRGEAFF. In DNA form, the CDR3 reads TGTGCCAGCAGCTTATGGGCCAGCCCCAGGAGGGGTGAAGCTTTCTTT.

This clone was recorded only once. In DNA form, the CDR3 reads TGTGCCGGACATAATGAAAAACTGTTTTTT. Protein: CAGHNEKLFF. This chain connects TRBV27 to TRBJ1-4; maybe TRBD1 (5 bases). The CDR3 has 10 amino acids. CDR1 is MNHEY, CDR2 SMNVEV, per germline (reference sequence). V lost 11 bases to trimming and J lost 4 bases, with 5 bases between them.

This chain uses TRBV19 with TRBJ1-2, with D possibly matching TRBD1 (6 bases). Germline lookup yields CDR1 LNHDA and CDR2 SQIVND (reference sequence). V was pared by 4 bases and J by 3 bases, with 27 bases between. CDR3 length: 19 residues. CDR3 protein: CASSTVGTDRNNQHYGYTF. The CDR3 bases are TGTGCCAGTAGTACAGTGGGGACGGACAGAAACAACCAGCACTATGGCTACACCTTC.

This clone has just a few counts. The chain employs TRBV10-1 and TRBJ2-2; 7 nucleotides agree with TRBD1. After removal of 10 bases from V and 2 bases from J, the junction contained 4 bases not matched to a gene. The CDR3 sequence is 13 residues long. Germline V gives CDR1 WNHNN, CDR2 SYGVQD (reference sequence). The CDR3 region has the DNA TGCGCCACCGGGACAGCCAACACCGGGGAGCTGTTTTTT. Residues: CATGTANTGELFF.